This TCR beta chain comes out of a study of persistence of HIV-infected CD4 T cells (dated by TCRdb to 2020 to 2022). At the level of the whole study: The median time the participants had spent on suppressive ART was 7 to 9 years. Peripheral blood samples of up to about 180 mL were obtained at multiple time points, with the exception of a couple of participants, for whom leukapheresis was performed at a single time point. CMV- and HIV-1 Gag-responding CD4+ T cells were isolated from ART-treated individuals so that antigen-driven clonal expansion of HIV-1-infected cells could be examined. The clonality of all cells in each sorted population was assessed by TCRbeta sequencing, whereas the clonality of infected cells was assessed by proviral sequencing. In the cross-participant TCR cluster analysis, fewer than ten participants were included for CMV and roughly 7 participants were included for Gag. The research as a whole found: Only a small number of individuals took part in the study, and the range of antigens tested was limited. Bulk TCR analyses could not be limited to the rare CMV-responding cells that actually contained HIV-1 proviruses. TCRbeta richness in CMV- and Gag-responding cells was significantly lower than in anti-CD3/anti-CD28-responding cells; CMV-responding cells had higher oligoclonality than CD3/CD28-stimulated and Gag-responding cells. Enrichment of degenerate expanded CDR3beta sequences was found in antigen-responding cells, suggesting convergent selection of CD4+ responses to CMV and Gag. TCR oligoclonality correlated with proviral oligoclonality within the same sorted populations.

The treatment or condition label corresponds to: suppressive antiretroviral therapy. Cells were stimulated with a pool of overlapping HIV-1 Gag 15-mer peptides at roughly 1 ug per peptide per mL. Sorting of responding CD4+ T cells was based on upregulation of both CD40 ligand and CD69. Participants were HIV-1-infected adults who started suppressive ART during chronic infection. For at least 4 years, the participants' plasma HIV-1 RNA had been undetectable, below 50 copies/mL. To be included, participants needed a CD4+ T cell count above 400 cells/uL and a positive CMV serology. Before stimulation, PBMCs were isolated using density centrifugation and depleted of CD8+ T cells. For around 19 hours, the CD8-depleted PBMCs were stimulated with anti-CD28/CD49d costimulation, a CD40-blocking antibody, and enfuvirtide to prevent new infections. Sorting was done on either a Beckman Coulter MoFlo Legacy or an XDP sorter, and propidium iodide was used to exclude dead cells. Genomic DNA was extracted using the QIAamp DNA Mini Kit for samples with more than one million cells and using the Quick-DNA Microprep Kit for all other samples.

A note on this clone: No cognate antigen has been identified for it. No much larger clone is present one base from it, and per-base qualities are unavailable.

The immunoSEQ hsTCRB assay version 4 in survey mode was used to sequence TCRbeta repertoires from genomic DNA. For TCRbeta sequencing, genomic DNA was diluted to approximately 9.9 ng/uL, and up to roughly 1 ug was used per sample. As for the original processing: TCRbeta data analysis was done in ImmunoSeq Analyzer 3.0, and diversity was calculated on productive nucleotide rearrangements. Using the Immunarch R package, the improved Chao index served to estimate lower-bound TCR diversity and the Gini coefficient served to estimate clonality. Nucleotide rearrangements that differed but encoded the same CDR3beta amino acid sequence were counted as separate clonotypes. TCRbeta sequences significantly enriched in antigen-responding cells relative to anti-CD3/anti-CD28-activated cells were identified by differential abundance analysis. Using predicted peptide-MHC specificity as the basis, GLIPH2 grouped TCRs into clusters, both for each participant individually and for the merged data sets that combined participants. TCRdb's version of the immuneACCESS table is confined to in-frame rearrangements and falls short of the full clone set. An unresolved V gene accounts for under half of the shortfall where checked; the remainder is of unknown origin. V and J calls and clone size come straight from that table; D and trimming were deduced from the DNA. Recorded for this sample are tens of thousands of clones; 70% of them occurred a single time. The ten most abundant clones make up 1.4% of the sample.

The germline V gene encodes CDR1 MRHNA and CDR2 SNTAGT. The CDR3 starts with the cysteine, ends with the phenylalanine, and has 15 residues. Kept here is only the CDR3 DNA, which spans 45 bases and is read in frame from base 1. V is trimmed back by 2 bases and J by 8 bases, and the junction contains 11 bases that no gene match accounts for. The material sequenced was CD4+ T cells sorted from PBMCs after 18-hour stimulation, taken from a patient who received antiretroviral therapy. Reading the label with the study, this specimen's cell subset or site is: CD40L+CD69+ CD4 T cells responding to HIV-1 Gag peptides. The sequence is built from TRBV6-4 and TRBJ1-2, with TRBD1 identical over 7 junction bases. The origin of this receptor is an adult man with HIV who was CMV-seropositive. The DNA reads TGTGCCAGCAGTGACGGGAACAGGGGAACGAAAGGCTACACCTTC. This yields the protein CASSDGNRGTKGYTF.